Sequencing of this T cell receptor (beta chain) was carried out in a study of T cells after yellow fever vaccination. Regarding the study as a whole: From the bulk population, abundant clonotypes could contaminate and appear within FACS-sorted repertoires.

UMIs were added to TCR cDNA along with a universal primer site when it was made by 5'RACE template switching. TCRdb independently ran MiXCR on the 5' RACE reads; one entry per CDR3 protein. The profile covers 400,000 or so distinct CDR3 sequences, with more than 9% appearing a single time and more than 15% taken by the ten largest. In its sample, this clonotype was seen many times. Its matching antigen is unknown. Germline CDR1 MNHEY, CDR2 SVGAGI. The CDR3 spans 14 residues. With 2 bases removed from V and 0 bases from J, the gap between germline ends came to 7 bases. This clonotype was sampled from a man in his late teens or twenties who received the YFV17D yellow fever vaccine. Source: PBMCs, taken on the day of the first yellow fever vaccination. The V gene is TRBV6-5, the J gene TRBJ1-1, with D perhaps TRBD1 (5 bases). The CDR3 here is CASSYGGLNTEAFF. The CDR3 coding sequence is TGTGCCAGCAGTTACGGGGGGTTGAACACTGAAGCTTTCTTT.